One and the same sample provided the 25 T cell receptor beta chains below, sequenced in a study of cytomegalovirus exposure and HLA in healthy donors. Researchers ran the PCR with 60 Vbeta and 13 Jbeta primers. Only in-frame clones appear in the TCRdb table, and some are missing; sequencing was by immunoSEQ multiplex PCR. This sample has some 130,000 clones, with around 77% found just once. The sequencing sample was made of PBMCs. Source of these receptors: a man aged 25 to 40 in good health and CMV-seronegative.

The genes are TRBV2 and TRBJ2-2; D is unclear. The germline V gene encodes CDR1 SNHLY and CDR2 FYNNEI. The CDR3 is 13 residues long. The ends were cut back, 9 bases at V and 4 bases at J, with 12 bases in the middle. CDR3 coding DNA: TGTGCCAGTACGGAGCTCTTCACCGGGGAGCTGTTTTTT. It translates to CASTELFTGELFF.

This clone was seen a single time. V usage is TRBV21-1 and J usage is TRBJ1-1. TRBV21-1 is a recognized pseudogene. The CDR3 has 14 amino acids. The CDR3 here is CASSKALRGAEAFF. CDR3 sequence (DNA): TGTGCCAGCAGCAAAGCGCTCCGGGGGGCTGAAGCTTTCTTT.

The CDR3 region has the DNA TGTGCCAGCAGCTTATTTGGCCGTATCACAGATACGCAGTATTTT. It translates to CASSLFGRITDTQYF. The chain is built from TRBV7-6 and TRBJ2-3; the D is unclear. The germline V gene encodes CDR1 SGHVS and CDR2 FNYEAQ. The germline V and J ends were trimmed by 2 bases and 2 bases, with 11 bases remaining between them. The CDR3 extends over 15 amino acids.

V and J are TRBV27 and TRBJ1-2, with a possible D match to TRBD1 (6 bases). Germline V lookup: CDR1 MNHEY, CDR2 SMNVEV (reference sequence). This CDR3 is built from 15 residues. V was trimmed by 5 bases and J by 2 bases, leaving 15 bases between them. The CDR3, as DNA: TGTGCCAGCAGTCCTCTCGACAGGCAAAACTATGGCTACACCTTC. Translating it yields CASSPLDRQNYGYTF.

The rearrangement uses TRBV2 and TRBJ2-3; 10 bases are a match to TRBD2. The germline gives CDR1 SNHLY, CDR2 FYNNEI. Germline trimming cut 10 bases from V and 5 bases from J; bases unmatched to any gene: 12. CDR3 length: 15 amino acids. Written as DNA, the CDR3 is TGTGCCACCGAAGCTAGCGGGAGTTTTATAGATACGCAGTATTTT. Protein: CATEASGSFIDTQYF.

The J gene is TRBJ2-7, the V gene TRBV15; 9 positions match TRBD1. The V gene's germline CDR1 is LNHNV and CDR2 YYDKDF (reference sequence). This CDR3 region has 16 residues. J lost 3 bases, V lost 4 bases, and 10 bases had no gene match. CDR3 sequence: CATSKKPRDRVYEQYF. The CDR3 coding sequence is TGTGCCACCAGCAAGAAACCCCGGGACAGGGTCTACGAGCAGTACTTC.

The J gene is TRBJ1-1, the V gene TRBV25-1, with no clear D. The CDR3 extends over 15 amino acids. CDR1 and CDR2 (germline): MGHDK, SYGVNS. Trimming shortened V by 1 base and J by 5 bases, and 14 bases separated the two germline ends. Here the CDR3 reads CASSEWSGGNTEAFF. The DNA of the CDR3 is TGTGCCAGCAGTGAATGGTCAGGCGGGAATACTGAAGCTTTCTTT.

J is TRBJ2-2 and V is TRBV9; TRBD2 matches 12 bases. CDR3 length: 17 amino acids. V trimming: 1 base; J trimming: 2 bases; junction bases outside the gene matches: 3. Per the germline V gene, CDR1 is SGDLS and CDR2 is YYNGEE. The CDR3 protein is CASSVRTSGINTGELFF. CDR3 nucleotide sequence: TGTGCCAGCAGCGTACGGACTAGCGGGATCAACACCGGGGAGCTGTTTTTT.

In this sample, this clone turned up once. The V gene is TRBV19, the J gene TRBJ2-7, with a tentative D call TRBD2 (5 bases). The CDR3 runs to 17 residues. V gave up 3 bases and J gave up 2 bases, with 20 bases separating them. CDR1 and CDR2 from the germline V gene are LNHDA and SQIVND (reference sequence). The CDR3 spells CASSIRSSRELAYEQYF. DNA of the CDR3: TGTGCCAGTAGTATTAGGTCCTCGAGGGAACTCGCCTACGAGCAGTACTTC.

V gene TRBV5-1 combines with J gene TRBJ1-4; TRBD1 matches 8 bases. V dropped 2 bases and J dropped 5; count of bases not matched to a gene: 2. Per the germline V gene, CDR1 is SGHRS and CDR2 is YFSETQ. The CDR3 runs 14 residues. The CDR3 DNA reads TGCGCCAGCAGCTTCAACAGGGGGAATGAAAAACTGTTTTTT. Translated, it gives CASSFNRGNEKLFF. Variable domain in full (rest from reference TRBV5-1 and TRBJ1-4): KAGVTQTPRYLIKTRGQQVTLSCSPISGHRSVSWYQQTPGQGLQFLFEYFSETQRNKGNFPGRFSGRQFSNSRSEMNVSTLELGDSALYLCASSFNRGNEKLFFGSGTQLSVL.

This chain connects TRBV5-1 to TRBJ1-1; 10 bases are shared with TRBD1. CDR1 SGHRS and CDR2 YFSETQ come from the germline V gene. After removal of 4 bases from V and 6 bases from J, the junction contained 9 bases not matched to a gene. This CDR3 comprises 15 residues. The CDR3 bases are TGCGCCAGCAGCCACGGGACAGGGGTTGTCGCTGAAGCTTTCTTT. Encoded protein: CASSHGTGVVAEAFF.

This clone is a singleton in its sample. The V call is TRBV5-1, the J call TRBJ1-1, with a possible D match to TRBD1 (5 bases). Trimming pared 9 bases from V and 2 bases from J, leaving 14 bases between. Germline V gene data show CDR1 as SGHRS and CDR2 as YFSETQ. The CDR3 covers 13 residues. The CDR3 protein is CATRKQENTEAFF. The CDR3 bases are TGCGCCACGAGAAAACAGGAAAACACTGAAGCTTTCTTT.

This clone was recorded only once. The chain links TRBV27 to TRBJ2-7; tentative D call: TRBD1 (6 bases). Germline assignment: CDR1 MNHEY and CDR2 SMNVEV (reference sequence). This CDR3 contains 16 residues. V was clipped by 6 bases and J by 1 base, with 19 bases between them. The CDR3 spells CASRGFQGHPSYEQYF. CDR3 DNA sequence: TGTGCCAGCAGGGGCTTTCAGGGGCACCCATCCTACGAGCAGTACTTC.

The chain carries TRBV6-5 and TRBJ2-7; TRBD2 aligns across 7 bases. This CDR3 is built from 14 residues. Per germline, CDR1 MNHEY and CDR2 SVGAGI. Unmatched junction bases numbered 10, after V lost 5 bases and J lost 6 bases. CDR3 protein: CASSEQAGLLEQYF. CDR3 DNA sequence: TGTGCCAGCAGTGAACAAGCGGGATTGCTCGAGCAGTACTTC.

V and J are TRBV15 and TRBJ1-1; D might be TRBD1 (6 bases). The germline V gene has CDR1 LNHNV and CDR2 YYDKDF (reference sequence). V was trimmed by 1 base and J by 7 bases, leaving 16 bases between them. This CDR3 contains 15 residues. The CDR3 sequence: CATSRAGAGIFEAFF. The DNA for the CDR3 is TGTGCCACCAGCAGAGCAGGGGCAGGGATTTTTGAAGCTTTCTTT.

The rearrangement joins TRBV6-5 to TRBJ2-7; a possible D gene is TRBD1 (6 bases). V lost 6 bases to trimming and J lost 3 bases, with 18 bases between them. Per the germline V gene, CDR1 is MNHEY and CDR2 is SVGAGI. CDR3 length: 15 residues. The CDR3 DNA reads as TGTGCCAGCAGGCACCAATGGACAGAGCACTACGAGCAGTACTTC. This sequence encodes CASRHQWTEHYEQYF.

The chain recombines TRBV28 with TRBJ1-5, with a weak D call TRBD1 (6 bases). The CDR3 sequence is 15 residues long. From germline, CDR1 is MDHEN and CDR2 SYDVKM. Between the trimmed V and J ends, which lost 10 bases and 2 bases, there was a span of 18 bases. The CDR3 spells CATLPQGSGNQPQHF. The DNA for the CDR3 is TGTGCCACCCTGCCACAGGGAAGCGGCAATCAGCCCCAGCATTTT.

In its sample, this clone was seen a few times. The chain recombines TRBV4-1 with TRBJ1-2; possibly TRBD1 for D (5 bases). The V end lost 0 bases, the J end lost 4 bases, and 15 bases lay between the germline ends. The CDR3 covers 16 residues. Looked up from germline, CDR1 is MGHRA and CDR2 is YSYEKL. The DNA of the CDR3 is TGCGCCAGCAGCCAAGACGAACGCAGGGCTTTCTATGGCTACACCTTC. Protein sequence: CASSQDERRAFYGYTF.

The V call is TRBV15, the J call TRBJ1-5; D gene ambiguous. Trimming removed 1 base at V and 4 bases at J, with 8 bases between. CDR3 length: 14 amino acids. Germline V gene data show CDR1 as LNHNV and CDR2 as YYDKDF (reference sequence). The CDR3: CATSRGVENQPQHF. The CDR3 DNA is TGTGCCACCAGCAGAGGGGTGGAGAATCAGCCCCAGCATTTT.

The chain carries TRBV30 and TRBJ2-5, with 10 bases that match TRBD2. CDR3 length equals 14 residues. The germline V gene encodes CDR1 GTSNPN and CDR2 SVGIG (reference sequence). The V and J ends lost 3 bases and 6 bases, in that order; junction bases with no gene match: 7. The DNA of the CDR3 is TGTGCCTGGAGCCTACTAGCGGGAACGCAGACCCAGTACTTC. It codes for CAWSLLAGTQTQYF.

The V and J genes are TRBV2 and TRBJ2-3; 7 positions agree with TRBD2. V lost 2 bases to trimming and J lost 2 bases; unmatched junction nucleotides: 10. CDR3 length: 17 residues. The germline gives CDR1 SNHLY, CDR2 FYNNEI. The CDR3 loop reads CASSETPGLADTDTQYF. CDR3 bases: TGTGCCAGCAGTGAAACTCCGGGGCTAGCGGACACAGATACGCAGTATTTT.

The chain uses TRBV7-2 and TRBJ2-3, with D maybe TRBD1 (6 bases). The CDR3 sequence is 18 residues long. Trimming removed 5 bases at V and 7 bases at J, with 28 bases between. Germline values: CDR1 SGHTA, CDR2 FQGNSA. This CDR3 reads CASSHSPNRAPNRNTQYF. The CDR3 DNA sequence: TGTGCCAGCAGCCATTCCCCTAACAGGGCCCCCAATCGAAATACGCAGTATTTT.

The chain couples TRBV5-1 to TRBJ2-2; perhaps TRBD2 as D (5 bases). The CDR3 has 15 amino acids. Trimming took 1 base from V and 6 from J, leaving 13 bases between them. Germline CDR1 is SGHRS and CDR2 is YFSETQ. CDR3 sequence reads: CASSLTRVGAGELFF. The CDR3 DNA reads as TGCGCCAGCAGCTTGACTAGGGTTGGGGCCGGGGAGCTGTTTTTT.

The gene calls are TRBV10-1 and TRBJ2-1; tentatively, D is TRBD1 (5 bases). Trimming removed 1 base at V and 9 bases at J, with 13 bases between. Germline CDR1 and CDR2: WNHNN and SYGVQD (reference sequence). The CDR3 totals 14 residues. CDR3: CASSELGRGSEQFF. The CDR3 region has the DNA TGCGCCAGCAGTGAGTTAGGTAGGGGCAGTGAGCAGTTCTTC.

CDR3 sequence (DNA): TGTGCCAGCTCACCACGGGACTCCAGGACGGCCTACGAGCAGTACTTC. It encodes CASSPRDSRTAYEQYF. This chain uses TRBV18 with TRBJ2-7; D is possibly TRBD2 (6 bases). CDR3 length equals 16 residues. Trimming pared 1 base from V and 2 bases from J, leaving 15 bases between. Germline values: CDR1 KGHSH, CDR2 LQKENI.